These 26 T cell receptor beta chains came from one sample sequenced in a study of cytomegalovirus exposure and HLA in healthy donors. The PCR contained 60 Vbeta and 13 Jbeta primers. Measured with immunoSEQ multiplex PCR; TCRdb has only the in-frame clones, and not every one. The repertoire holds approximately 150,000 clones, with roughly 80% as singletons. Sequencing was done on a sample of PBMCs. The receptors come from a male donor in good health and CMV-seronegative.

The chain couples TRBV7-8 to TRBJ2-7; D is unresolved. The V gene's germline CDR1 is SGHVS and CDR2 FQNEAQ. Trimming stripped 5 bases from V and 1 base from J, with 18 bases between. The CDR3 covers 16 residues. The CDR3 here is CASSPSPGFLSYEQYF. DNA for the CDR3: TGTGCCAGCAGCCCCAGCCCAGGATTCTTGTCCTACGAGCAGTACTTC.

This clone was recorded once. CDR3 bases: TGCGCCAGCAGCCCCGTTATTCGGACTGAAGCTTTCTTT. Translating it yields CASSPVIRTEAFF. V usage is TRBV5-1 and J usage is TRBJ1-1, with unresolved D. Germline loops: CDR1 SGHRS, CDR2 YFSETQ. Trimming removed 4 bases from V and 5 bases from J, with 12 bases in between. There are 13 residues in the CDR3.

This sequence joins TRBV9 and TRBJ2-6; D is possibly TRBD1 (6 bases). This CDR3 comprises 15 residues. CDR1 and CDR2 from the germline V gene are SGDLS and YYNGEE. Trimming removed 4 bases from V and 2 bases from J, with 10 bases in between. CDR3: CASSIQGAGANVLTF. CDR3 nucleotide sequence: TGTGCCAGCAGCATACAGGGCGCTGGGGCCAACGTCCTGACTTTC.

This chain's CDR3 is CASSQRADTEAFF. As DNA, the CDR3 is TGCGCCAGCAGCCAACGAGCGGACACTGAAGCTTTCTTT. The chain links TRBV5-1 to TRBJ1-1, with unresolved D. The CDR3 spans 13 residues. Trimming left V 4 bases short and J 3 bases short, with 10 bases between. Germline V gene lookup returns CDR1 SGHRS and CDR2 YFSETQ.

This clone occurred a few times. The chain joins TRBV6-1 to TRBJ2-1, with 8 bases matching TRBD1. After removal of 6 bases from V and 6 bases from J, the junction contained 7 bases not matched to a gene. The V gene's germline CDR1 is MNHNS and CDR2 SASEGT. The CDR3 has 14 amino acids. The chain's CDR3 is CASRDTGGTNEQFF. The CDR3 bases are TGTGCCAGCAGAGATACAGGGGGTACCAATGAGCAGTTCTTC.

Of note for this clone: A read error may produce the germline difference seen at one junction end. In DNA, the CDR3 is TGTGCCAGCTCCCTTACAGGCCGCGGTGAAAACCTGTTTTTT. Its translation is CASSLTGRGENLFF. The chain has TRBV6-5 and TRBJ1-4; D is possibly TRBD1 (5 bases). CDR3 length: 14 amino acids. Germline V gene lookup returns CDR1 MNHEY and CDR2 SVGAGI.

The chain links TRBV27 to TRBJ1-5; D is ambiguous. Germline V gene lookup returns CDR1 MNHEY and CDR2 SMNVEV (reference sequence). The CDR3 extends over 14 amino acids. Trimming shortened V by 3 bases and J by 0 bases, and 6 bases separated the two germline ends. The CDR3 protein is CASSLTYSNQPQHF. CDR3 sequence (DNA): TGTGCCAGCAGTTTGACATATAGCAATCAGCCCCAGCATTTT.

The CDR3: CASSLDTEGDIQYF. DNA of the CDR3: TGTGCCAGCAGCTTGGACACCGAAGGGGACATTCAGTACTTC. The chain recombines TRBV5-4 with TRBJ2-4; a weak D match, TRBD1 (5 bases). Germline CDR1 and CDR2: SGHNT and YYREEE (reference sequence). The V end lost 0 bases, the J end lost 8 bases, and 12 bases lay between the germline ends. The CDR3 runs 14 residues.

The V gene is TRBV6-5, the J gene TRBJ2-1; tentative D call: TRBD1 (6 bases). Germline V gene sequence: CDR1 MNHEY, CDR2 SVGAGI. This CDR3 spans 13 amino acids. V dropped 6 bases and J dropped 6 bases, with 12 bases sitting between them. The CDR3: CASSRTGRNEQFF. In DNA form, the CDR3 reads TGTGCCAGCAGCCGTACAGGGCGCAATGAGCAGTTCTTC.

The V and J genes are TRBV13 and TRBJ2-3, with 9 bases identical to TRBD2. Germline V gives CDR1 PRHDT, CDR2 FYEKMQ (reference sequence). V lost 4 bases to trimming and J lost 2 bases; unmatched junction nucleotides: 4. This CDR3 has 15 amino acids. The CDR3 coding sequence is TGTGCCAGCAGCTCCGCGGGGGGGCCCACAGATACGCAGTATTTT. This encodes CASSSAGGPTDTQYF.

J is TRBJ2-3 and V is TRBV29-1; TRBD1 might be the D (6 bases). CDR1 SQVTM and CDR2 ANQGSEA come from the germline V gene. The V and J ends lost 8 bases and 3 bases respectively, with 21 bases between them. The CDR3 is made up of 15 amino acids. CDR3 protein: CSYGRGGGRTDTQYF. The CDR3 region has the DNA TGCAGCTATGGGCGTGGGGGCGGGCGAACAGATACGCAGTATTTT.

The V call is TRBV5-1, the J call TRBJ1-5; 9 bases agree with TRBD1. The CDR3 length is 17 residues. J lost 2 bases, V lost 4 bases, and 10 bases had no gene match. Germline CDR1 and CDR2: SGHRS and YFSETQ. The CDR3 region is CASSPGTGQEGNQPQHF. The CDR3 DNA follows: TGCGCCAGCAGCCCCGGGACAGGGCAGGAGGGCAATCAGCCCCAGCATTTT.

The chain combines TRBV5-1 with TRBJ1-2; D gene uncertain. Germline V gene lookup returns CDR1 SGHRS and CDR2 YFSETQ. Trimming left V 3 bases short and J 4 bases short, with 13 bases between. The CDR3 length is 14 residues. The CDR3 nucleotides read TGCGCCAGCAGCTCGGCACAGTTTCCCTATGGCTACACCTTC. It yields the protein CASSSAQFPYGYTF.

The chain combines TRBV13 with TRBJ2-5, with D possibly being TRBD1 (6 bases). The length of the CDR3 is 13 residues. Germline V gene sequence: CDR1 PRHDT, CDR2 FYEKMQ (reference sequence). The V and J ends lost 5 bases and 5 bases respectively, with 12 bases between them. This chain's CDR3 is CASSPTGKETQYF. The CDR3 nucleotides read TGTGCCAGCAGCCCAACAGGGAAGGAGACCCAGTACTTC.

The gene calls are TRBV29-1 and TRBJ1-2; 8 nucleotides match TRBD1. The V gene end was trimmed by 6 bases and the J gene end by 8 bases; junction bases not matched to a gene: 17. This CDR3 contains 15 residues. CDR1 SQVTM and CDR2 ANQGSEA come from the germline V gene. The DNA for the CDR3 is TGCAGCGTGACGACCGGGACAGGTTTTCTGTCGGGCTACACCTTC. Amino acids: CSVTTGTGFLSGYTF.

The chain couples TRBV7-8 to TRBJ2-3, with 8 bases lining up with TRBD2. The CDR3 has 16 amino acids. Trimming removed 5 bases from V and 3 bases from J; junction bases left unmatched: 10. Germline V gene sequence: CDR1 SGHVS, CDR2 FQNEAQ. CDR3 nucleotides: TGTGCCAGCAGCCTAATCCTGGGACTAGAGACAGATACGCAGTATTTT. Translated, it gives CASSLILGLETDTQYF.

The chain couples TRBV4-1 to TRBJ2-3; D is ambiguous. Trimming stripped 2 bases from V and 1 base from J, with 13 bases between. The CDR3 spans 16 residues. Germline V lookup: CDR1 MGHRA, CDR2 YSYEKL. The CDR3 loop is CASSQRLSDRTDTQYF. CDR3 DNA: TGCGCCAGCAGCCAAAGACTCTCCGACCGCACAGATACGCAGTATTTT.

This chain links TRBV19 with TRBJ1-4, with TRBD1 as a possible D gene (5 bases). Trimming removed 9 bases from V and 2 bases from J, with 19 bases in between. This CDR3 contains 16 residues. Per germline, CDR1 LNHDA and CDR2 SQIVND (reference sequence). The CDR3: CASRYGAGRTNEKLFF. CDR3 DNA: TGTGCCAGCCGGTACGGCGCAGGGCGGACTAATGAAAAACTGTTTTTT.

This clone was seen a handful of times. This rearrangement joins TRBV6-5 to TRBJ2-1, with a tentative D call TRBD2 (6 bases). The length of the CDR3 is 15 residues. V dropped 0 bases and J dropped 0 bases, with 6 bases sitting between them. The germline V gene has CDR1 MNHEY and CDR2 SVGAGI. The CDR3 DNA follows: TGTGCCAGCAGTTACTCCGGGAGCTCCTACAATGAGCAGTTCTTC. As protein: CASSYSGSSYNEQFF.

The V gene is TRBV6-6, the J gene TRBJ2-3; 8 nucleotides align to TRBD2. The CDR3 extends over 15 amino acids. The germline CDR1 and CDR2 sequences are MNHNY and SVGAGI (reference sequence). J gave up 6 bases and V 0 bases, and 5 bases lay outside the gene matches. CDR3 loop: CASSYSYGGVDTQYF. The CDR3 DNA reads TGTGCCAGCAGTTACTCGTACGGGGGGGTGGATACGCAGTATTTT.

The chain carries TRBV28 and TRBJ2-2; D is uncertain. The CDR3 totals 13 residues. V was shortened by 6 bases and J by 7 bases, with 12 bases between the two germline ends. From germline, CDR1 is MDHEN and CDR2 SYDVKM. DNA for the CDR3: TGTGCCAGCAGCCCGGTTATAGACGGGGAGCTGTTTTTT. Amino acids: CASSPVIDGELFF. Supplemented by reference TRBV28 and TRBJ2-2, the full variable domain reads DVKVTQSSRYLVKRTGEKVFLECVQDMDHENMFWYRQDPGLGLRLIYFSYDVKMKEKGDIPEGYSVSREKKERFSLILESASTNQTSMYLCASSPVIDGELFFGEGSRLTVL.

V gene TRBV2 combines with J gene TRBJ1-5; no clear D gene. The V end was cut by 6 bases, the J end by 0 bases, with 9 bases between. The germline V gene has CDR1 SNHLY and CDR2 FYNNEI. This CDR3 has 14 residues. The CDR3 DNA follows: TGTGCCAGCAGGAATAGAGTTAGCAATCAGCCCCAGCATTTT. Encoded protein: CASRNRVSNQPQHF. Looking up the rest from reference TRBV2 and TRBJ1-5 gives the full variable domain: EPEVTQTPSHQVTQMGQEVILRCVPISNHLYFYWYRQILGQKVEFLVSFYNNEISEKSEIFDDQFSVERPDGSNFTLKIRSTKLEDSAMYFCASRNRVSNQPQHFGDGTRLSIL.

The CDR3 reads CASRESTDTQYF. The CDR3 nucleotides are TGTGCCAGCAGAGAGAGCACAGATACGCAGTATTTT. This chain connects TRBV6-1 to TRBJ2-3; D remains unclear. Deletions cut 6 bases from V and 0 bases from J, with 4 bases between. CDR1 and CDR2 from the germline V gene are MNHNS and SASEGT. The CDR3 has 12 amino acids.

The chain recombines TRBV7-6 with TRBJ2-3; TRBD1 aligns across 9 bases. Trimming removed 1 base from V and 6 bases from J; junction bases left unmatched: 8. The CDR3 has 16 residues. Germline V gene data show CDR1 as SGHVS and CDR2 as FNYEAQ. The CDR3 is CASSLGVQGAGDTQYF. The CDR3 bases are TGTGCCAGCAGCTTAGGAGTACAGGGGGCTGGGGATACGCAGTATTTT.

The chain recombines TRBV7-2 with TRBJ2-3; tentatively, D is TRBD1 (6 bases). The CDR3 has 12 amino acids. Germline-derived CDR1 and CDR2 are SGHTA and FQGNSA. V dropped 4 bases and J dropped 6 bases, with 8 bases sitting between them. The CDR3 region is CASSSTGDTQYF. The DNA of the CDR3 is TGTGCCAGCAGCTCAACAGGGGATACGCAGTATTTT.

The DNA for the CDR3 is TGTGCCAGCAGCAGGGGGCCGGAAGAAAAACTGTTTTTT. Translated, it gives CASSRGPEEKLFF. The chain employs TRBV6-1 and TRBJ1-4, with 8 bases identical to TRBD1. In germline, CDR1 is MNHNS, CDR2 SASEGT. The CDR3 contains 13 residues. Trimming took 6 bases from V and 8 from J; bases not matched to a gene: 5.